This T cell receptor beta chain was identified during a study of T-cell reconstitution after alpha-beta-depleted transplantation in children. CDR1 and CDR2 from the germline V gene are SGHRS and YFSETQ. With 1 base removed from V and 8 bases from J, the gap between germline ends came to 13 bases. CDR3 size: 14 residues. The TCRbeta library incorporated unique molecular identifiers. TCRdb re-called the PCR reads with MiXCR, one entry per CDR3 protein. The data hold hundreds of thousands of distinct CDR3 sequences, with approximately 32% observed a single time. The sample here was PBMCs from the stem cell graft donor, taken from the stem cell graft. The chain recombines TRBV5-1 with TRBJ2-1, with D maybe TRBD1 (6 bases). This sequence originates from a human donor who donated a stem cell graft to a child with aplastic anemia. CDR3 sequence reads: CASSLTGPGDEQFF. The CDR3 nucleotides are TGCGCCAGCAGCTTGACAGGGCCCGGGGATGAGCAGTTCTTC.